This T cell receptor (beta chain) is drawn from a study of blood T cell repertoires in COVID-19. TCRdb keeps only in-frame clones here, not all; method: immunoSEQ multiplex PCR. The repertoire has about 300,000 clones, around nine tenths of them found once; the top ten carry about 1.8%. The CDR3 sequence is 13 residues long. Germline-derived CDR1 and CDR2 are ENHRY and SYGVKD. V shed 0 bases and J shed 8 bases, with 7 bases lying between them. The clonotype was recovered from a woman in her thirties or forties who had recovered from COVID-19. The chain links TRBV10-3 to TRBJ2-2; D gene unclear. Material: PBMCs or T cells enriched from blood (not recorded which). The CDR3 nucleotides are TGTGCCATCAGTGAGTCGCCGCGTGGGGAGCTGTTTTTT. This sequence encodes CAISESPRGELFF.